This passage covers 6 T cell receptor beta chains from one sample sequenced in a study of post-analysis software for immune sequencing data. Overall study results and limits: Four or five TRBV segments (TRBV5-6, TRBV5-1 and TRBV20-1 among them) occurred more frequently in patients than in controls.

Their recognized antigens are unknown. Libraries were made from TCR beta cDNA, and they carried unique molecular identifiers. TCRdb re-derived calls from the PCR reads in MiXCR, one entry per CDR3 protein. Counted here are 600,000 to 750,000 distinct CDR3 sequences, around 60% occurring once; the ten biggest clones make up approximately 10%. The source material was blood. The source of these receptors is a girl aged 2 to 9 with multiple sclerosis.

This clonotype turned up a few times. This rearrangement joins TRBV5-1 to TRBJ2-7; TRBD2 is a possible D gene (7 bases). Germline values: CDR1 SGHRS, CDR2 YFSETQ. Trimming left V 3 bases short and J 3 bases short, with 19 bases between. The CDR3 is made up of 16 amino acids. The DNA of the CDR3 is TGCGCCAGCAGCTGGGGGGAGGGGGGTTATGACTACGAGCAGTACTTC. Translated, it gives CASSWGEGGYDYEQYF. Full variable domain (outside the CDR3, taken from reference TRBV5-1 and TRBJ2-7): KAGVTQTPRYLIKTRGQQVTLSCSPISGHRSVSWYQQTPGQGLQFLFEYFSETQRNKGNFPGRFSGRQFSNSRSEMNVSTLELGDSALYLCASSWGEGGYDYEQYFGPGTRLTVT.

CDR3 nucleotides: TGTGCCAGCAGTTACGGACAGCTAGAAGCTTTCTTT. Encoded protein: CASSYGQLEAFF. V is TRBV6-2 or TRBV6-3 and J is TRBJ1-1, with D possibly being TRBD1 (6 bases). V was cut by 2 bases and J by 8 bases, with 9 bases left in between. The CDR3 is 12 residues long. Germline CDR1 and CDR2: MNHEY and SVGEGT.

The chain joins TRBV6-5 to TRBJ2-1; TRBD2 aligns across 9 bases. This CDR3 region has 19 residues. The V gene end was trimmed by 2 bases and the J gene end by 6 bases; junction bases not matched to a gene: 17. CDR1 is MNHEY and CDR2 is SVGAGI in the germline V gene. The CDR3 nucleotides read TGTGCCAGCAGTTACCTGAGACTAGCGGTGGCAGCTTCATCCAATGAGCAGTTCTTC. Amino acids: CASSYLRLAVAASSNEQFF.

The chain has TRBV20-1 and TRBJ2-3; the D gene is possibly TRBD2 (6 bases). Trimming took off 4 bases at V and 0 bases at J, with 14 bases between the two ends. The CDR3 is made up of 15 amino acids. Germline assignment: CDR1 DFQATT and CDR2 SNEGSKA (reference sequence). CDR3 bases: TGCAGTGCTAACGGATGGGGGGTCAGCACAGATACGCAGTATTTT. The encoded protein is CSANGWGVSTDTQYF.

The V and J genes are TRBV7-9 and TRBJ2-7; 9 positions match TRBD2. V dropped 4 bases and J dropped 4; count of bases not matched to a gene: 11. This CDR3 has 16 residues. Looked up from germline, CDR1 is SEHNR and CDR2 is FQNEAQ (reference sequence). The CDR3 loop reads CASSSPKSGRPYEQYF. The CDR3 DNA follows: TGTGCCAGCAGCTCTCCTAAAAGCGGGAGGCCTTACGAGCAGTACTTC.

The V call is TRBV11-2, the J call TRBJ2-5, with D perhaps TRBD1 or TRBD2 (6 bases each). This CDR3 has 15 amino acids. The V gene lost 1 base and the J gene lost 5 bases, with 14 bases spanning the gap. Germline V lookup: CDR1 SGHAT, CDR2 FQNNGV. CDR3 nucleotide sequence: TGTGCCAGCAGCTTAGCCAATGGGGGGCCGGAGACCCAGTACTTC. Residues: CASSLANGGPETQYF.